This T cell receptor (beta chain) was sequenced during a study of prognosis after radiotherapy for stage I lung cancer. Study summary: No patient was treated with concurrent therapy while undergoing stereotactic body radiotherapy.

Germline CDR1 reads DFQATT; CDR2 reads SNEGSKA (reference sequence). The CDR3 length is 16 residues. V shed 0 bases, J shed 5 bases, and the junction held 7 bases outside the gene matches. This clonotype was seen many times. Its antigen is not known. Study-level points and caveats: Among expanded TCR clones, tumor specificity was not determined.

The authors amplified TCR beta CDR3 from genomic DNA using two-round multiplex PCR. Specific primers for each TRBV and TRBJ gene were what first-round PCR used. Each CDR3 protein gets one entry after TCRdb re-called the multiplex PCR reads with MiXCR. The sample shows about 20,000 distinct CDR3 sequences, roughly 40% of them seen only once. This sequence was found in a donor aged 50 or older with non-small cell lung cancer. The rearrangement links TRBV20-1 to TRBJ2-2; 9 bases agree with TRBD1. The specimen comprised PBMCs, sampled before or after stereotactic body radiation therapy (not recorded which). The CDR3 sequence is CSARDWGTGKTGELFF. In DNA form, the CDR3 reads TGCAGTGCTAGAGATTGGGGGACAGGGAAGACCGGGGAGCTGTTTTTT.